The source of this T cell receptor beta chain is a study of shared clonotypes between healthy human individuals. Study in general: Three plates were used per donor for CD4 naive, three for CD4 memory, two for CD8 naive and one for CD8 memory.

Per the authors' pipeline: In the immunoSEQ data, sequences were junction-only and lacked quality scores, so filtering differed. The data were produced by immunoSEQ multiplex PCR, yet TCRdb's version contains in-frame clones alone and is incomplete. The DNA gave D and trimming, while V, J and clone size come from that table. The sample shows 900,000 to 1,200,000 clones, about 80% of them seen only once. The sequenced sample was memory CD4+ T cells from PBMCs. Indicated subset: CD45RA-negative fraction. This sequence originates from a man younger than 35 in good health. Some clones in this sample may be carry-over from other donors' samples.

CDR3 protein: CASSYGLGTQYF. For the CDR3, the DNA is TGTGCCAGCAGTTATGGGCTAGGGACCCAGTACTTC. V is TRBV6-1 and J is TRBJ2-5; D is undetermined. Trimming left V 5 bases short and J 7 bases short, with 11 bases between. Germline V gene data show CDR1 as MNHNS and CDR2 as SASEGT. CDR3 length equals 12 residues.